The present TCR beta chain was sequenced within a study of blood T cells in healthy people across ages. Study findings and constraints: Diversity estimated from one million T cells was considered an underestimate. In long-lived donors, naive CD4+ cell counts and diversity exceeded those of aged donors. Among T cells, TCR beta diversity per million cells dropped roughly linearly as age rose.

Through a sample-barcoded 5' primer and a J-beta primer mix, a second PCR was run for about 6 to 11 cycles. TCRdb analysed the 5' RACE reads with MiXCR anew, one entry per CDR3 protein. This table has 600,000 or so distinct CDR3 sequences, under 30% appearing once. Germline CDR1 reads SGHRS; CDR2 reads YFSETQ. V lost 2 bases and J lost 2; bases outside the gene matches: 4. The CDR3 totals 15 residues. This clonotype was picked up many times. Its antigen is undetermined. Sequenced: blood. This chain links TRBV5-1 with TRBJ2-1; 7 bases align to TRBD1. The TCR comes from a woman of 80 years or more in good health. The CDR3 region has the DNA TGCGCCAGCAGCTTTGAAGGACAGGCCTACAATGAGCAGTTCTTC. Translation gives CASSFEGQAYNEQFF.